A selection of T cell receptor beta chains follows, all from one sample in a study of CD4 T cells in relation to SARS-CoV-2 and coronaviruses. Sequencing was performed with immunoSEQ multiplex PCR; in TCRdb, only in-frame clones are kept and a portion is missing. The table has 25,000 or so clones, roughly 66% seen once; the top ten hold 20% to 25%. Their cognate antigens are unknown. The specimen was CD4+ T cells from PBMCs, cultured in vitro. These TCRs come from a human donor in good health. CDR3s include the opening cysteine and the closing phenylalanine or tryptophan. D genes are given only for firm matches. For some rows the clone size is stated as once, few or many, or as a class when expanded; others skip it.

v_gene,abundance,d_gene,j_gene,CDR3aa,CDR3nt
TRBV4-1,once,NA,TRBJ1-2,CASSLEAGTLTRGYTF,TGCGCCAGCAGCCTTGAGGCCGGGACGCTAACGAGGGGCTACACCTTC
TRBV7-9,once,NA,TRBJ2-6,CASSFLSSGANVLTF,TGTGCCAGCAGCTTTTTATCCTCTGGGGCCAACGTCCTGACTTTC
TRBV30,NA,NA,TRBJ1-1,CAWGLMDTEAFF,TGTGCCTGGGGACTGATGGACACTGAAGCTTTCTTT
TRBV10-3,few,NA,TRBJ1-6,CAISERDLSNSPLHF,TGTGCCATCAGTGAAAGGGATCTATCAAATTCACCCCTCCACTTT
TRBV5-1,NA,TRBD2,TRBJ2-3,CASSFQRGSTDTQYF,TGCGCCAGCAGCTTCCAGCGGGGGTCCACAGATACGCAGTATTTT
TRBV11-1,NA,TRBD2,TRBJ2-5,CASSLGLAGEETQYF,TGTGCCAGCAGCTTGGGTCTAGCGGGAGAAGAGACCCAGTACTTC
TRBV19,few,TRBD2,TRBJ2-7,CASRRGGPQYEQYF,TGTGCCAGTAGGAGGGGAGGGCCACAGTACGAGCAGTACTTC
TRBV7-8,NA,NA,TRBJ2-3,CASSLHISFRDTQYF,TGTGCCAGCAGCCTGCATATCTCCTTTAGAGATACGCAGTATTTT
TRBV6-6,NA,TRBD1,TRBJ2-7,CASTQGAGTYEQYF,TGTGCCAGCACACAGGGGGCGGGAACCTACGAGCAGTACTTC
TRBV11-3,few,NA,TRBJ1-5,CASSPLSESAGNQPQHF,TGTGCCAGCAGTCCACTATCCGAGTCGGCCGGCAATCAGCCCCAGCATTTT
TRBV5-1,once,NA,TRBJ2-5,CASSPTWGFQETQYF,TGCGCCAGCAGCCCCACATGGGGGTTCCAAGAGACCCAGTACTTC